The clone carrying this T cell receptor (beta chain) was found many times. Its cognate antigen is unknown. This sample was included in a study of T-cell memory formation after mild COVID-19. The 5'RACE method, run with constant-segment primers, produced TCR alpha and TCR beta cDNA libraries (carrying sample barcodes and UMIs). TCRdb re-called the 5' RACE reads through MiXCR, storing one row per CDR3 protein. The sample has 400,000 to 500,000 distinct CDR3 sequences, about 20% seen once. V was pared by 1 base and J by 0 bases, with 6 bases of the junction left unmatched. This CDR3 has 16 amino acids. Germline V gene sequence: CDR1 SEHNR, CDR2 FQNEAQ (reference sequence). Notes on the study in general: Pre-infection memory contained some responding clones, which suggested that cross-reactive memory had joined. Contracting clones, day 15 to 85, had balanced CD4/CD8, and later expanders favored CD4+.

The chain joins TRBV7-9 to TRBJ2-7; 7 positions agree with TRBD1. Sequencing was performed on PBMCs or a T cell subset sorted from them (not recorded which). The origin of this receptor is an adult woman who had mild COVID-19 (a few samples of this study predate the infection). Cell type and time point are not known. CDR3 DNA sequence: TGTGCCAGCAGCTTAGACCTGACAGGGCTCTCCTACGAGCAGTACTTC. It is translated as CASSLDLTGLSYEQYF.